The 5 T cell receptor beta chains listed next were all sequenced from one sample in a study of blood T cell repertoires in COVID-19. Generated by immunoSEQ multiplex PCR, the TCRdb table keeps only in-frame clones and is missing some. Among 200,000 or so clones listed, about 85% were seen once. The sample consisted of peripheral blood. Every receptor here comes from a man in his sixties or seventies with active or convalescent COVID-19.

This chain links TRBV18 with TRBJ2-1; TRBD1 matches at 8 bases. The CDR3 runs to 15 residues. Germline V lookup: CDR1 KGHSH, CDR2 LQKENI. After removal of 1 base from V and 5 bases from J, the junction contained 4 bases not matched to a gene. This CDR3 is CASSPRQGLNNEQFF. The CDR3 DNA follows: TGTGCCAGCTCACCACGACAGGGGCTAAACAATGAGCAGTTCTTC.

This chain links TRBV19 with TRBJ2-7, with 9 bases matching TRBD2. Germline V lookup: CDR1 LNHDA, CDR2 SQIVND (reference sequence). This CDR3 contains 14 residues. Trimming cost V 5 bases and J 1 base; bases outside gene matches: 3. The DNA for the CDR3 is TGTGCCAGTAGTCTGGCGGGAGGGTCCTACGAGCAGTACTTC. It is translated as CASSLAGGSYEQYF.

This chain connects TRBV18 to TRBJ1-3, with no clear D. The ends were cut back, 4 bases at V and 1 base at J, with 5 bases in the middle. The CDR3 has 13 amino acids. Germline assignment: CDR1 KGHSH and CDR2 LQKENI. The CDR3 loop reads CASSLPSGNTIYF. In DNA, the CDR3 is TGTGCCAGCTCACTCCCATCTGGAAACACCATATATTTT.

This sequence joins TRBV7-2 and TRBJ2-7, with a weak D call TRBD1 (6 bases). This CDR3 region has 14 residues. Per the germline V gene, CDR1 is SGHTA and CDR2 is FQGNSA. V lost 5 bases and J lost 3, with 14 bases in between. CDR3 coding DNA: TGTGCCAGCAGCCAGGACAGCCTGTACTACGAGCAGTACTTC. This sequence encodes CASSQDSLYYEQYF.

This sequence joins TRBV5-1 and TRBJ2-3, with 7 bases fitting TRBD1. This CDR3 contains 15 residues. Germline CDR1 reads SGHRS; CDR2 reads YFSETQ. Trimming cost V 7 bases and J 3 bases; bases outside gene matches: 11. The CDR3 protein is CASRDSQGTTDTQYF. The CDR3 nucleotides read TGCGCCAGCCGGGACAGCCAGGGGACGACAGATACGCAGTATTTT. Complete variable domain (other parts from reference TRBV5-1 and TRBJ2-3): KAGVTQTPRYLIKTRGQQVTLSCSPISGHRSVSWYQQTPGQGLQFLFEYFSETQRNKGNFPGRFSGRQFSNSRSEMNVSTLELGDSALYLCASRDSQGTTDTQYFGPGTRLTVL.